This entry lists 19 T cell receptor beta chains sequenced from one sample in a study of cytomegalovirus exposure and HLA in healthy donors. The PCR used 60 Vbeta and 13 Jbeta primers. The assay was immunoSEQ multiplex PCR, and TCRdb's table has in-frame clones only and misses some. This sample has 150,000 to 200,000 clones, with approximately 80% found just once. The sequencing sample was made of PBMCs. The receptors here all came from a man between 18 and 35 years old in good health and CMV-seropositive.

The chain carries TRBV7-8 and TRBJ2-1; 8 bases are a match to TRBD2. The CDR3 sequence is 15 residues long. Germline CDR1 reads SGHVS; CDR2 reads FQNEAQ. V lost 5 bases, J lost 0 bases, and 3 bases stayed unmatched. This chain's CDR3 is CASSISGSSYNEQFF. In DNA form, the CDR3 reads TGTGCCAGCAGCATCAGCGGGAGCTCCTACAATGAGCAGTTCTTC.

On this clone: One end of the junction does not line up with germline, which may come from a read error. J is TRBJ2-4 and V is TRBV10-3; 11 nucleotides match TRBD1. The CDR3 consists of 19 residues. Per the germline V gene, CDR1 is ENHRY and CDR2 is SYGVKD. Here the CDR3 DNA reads TGTGCCATCAGCCAAAGTCCCGGGACAGGGGGAAGCGCCAAAAACAGTCAGTACTTC. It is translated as CAISQSPGTGGSAKNSQYF.

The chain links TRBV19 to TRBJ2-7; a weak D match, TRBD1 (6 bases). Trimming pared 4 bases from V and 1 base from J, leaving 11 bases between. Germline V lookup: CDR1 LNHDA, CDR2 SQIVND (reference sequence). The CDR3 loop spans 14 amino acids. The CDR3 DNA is TGTGCCAGTAGTACAGGGGTCTGGTCCTACGAGCAGTACTTC. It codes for CASSTGVWSYEQYF.

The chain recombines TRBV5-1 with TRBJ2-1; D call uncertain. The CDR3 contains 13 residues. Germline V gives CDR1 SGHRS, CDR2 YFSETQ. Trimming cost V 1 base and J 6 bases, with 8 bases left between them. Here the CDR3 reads CASSLKSGNEQFF. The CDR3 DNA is TGCGCCAGCAGCTTGAAGTCAGGCAATGAGCAGTTCTTC.

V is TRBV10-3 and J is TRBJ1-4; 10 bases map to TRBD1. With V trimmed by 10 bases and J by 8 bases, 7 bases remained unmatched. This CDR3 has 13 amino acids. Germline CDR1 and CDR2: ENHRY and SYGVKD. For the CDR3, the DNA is TGTGCCACCTGCGGGACAGGGGAAGAAAAACTGTTTTTT. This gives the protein CATCGTGEEKLFF.

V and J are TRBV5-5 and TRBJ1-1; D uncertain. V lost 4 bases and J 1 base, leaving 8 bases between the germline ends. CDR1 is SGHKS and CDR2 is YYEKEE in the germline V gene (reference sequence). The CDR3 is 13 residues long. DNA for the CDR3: TGTGCCAGCAGCACGACACCGAACACTGAAGCTTTCTTT. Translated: CASSTTPNTEAFF. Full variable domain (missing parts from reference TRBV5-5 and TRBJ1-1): DAGVTQSPTHLIKTRGQQVTLRCSPISGHKSVSWYQQVLGQGPQFIFQYYEKEERGRGNFPDRFSARQFPNYSSELNVNALLLGDSALYLCASSTTPNTEAFFGQGTRLTVV.

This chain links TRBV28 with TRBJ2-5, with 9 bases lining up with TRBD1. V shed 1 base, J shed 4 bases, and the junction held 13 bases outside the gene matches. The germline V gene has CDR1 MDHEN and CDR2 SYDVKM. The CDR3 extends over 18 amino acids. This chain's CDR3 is CASSLFLMGQGRGETQYF. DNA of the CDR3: TGTGCCAGCAGTTTATTCCTTATGGGACAGGGACGTGGAGAGACCCAGTACTTC.

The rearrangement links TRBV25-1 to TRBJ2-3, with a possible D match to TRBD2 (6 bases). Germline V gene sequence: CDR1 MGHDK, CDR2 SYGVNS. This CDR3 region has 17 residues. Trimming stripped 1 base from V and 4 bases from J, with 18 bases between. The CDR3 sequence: CASSEFKRAGTPDTQYF. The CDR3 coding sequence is TGTGCCAGCAGTGAATTCAAGCGGGCAGGAACCCCAGATACGCAGTATTTT.

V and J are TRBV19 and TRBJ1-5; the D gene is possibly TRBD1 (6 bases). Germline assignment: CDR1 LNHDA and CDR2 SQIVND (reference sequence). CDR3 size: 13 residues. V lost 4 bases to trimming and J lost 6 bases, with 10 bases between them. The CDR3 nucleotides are TGTGCCAGTAGTACCCTACAGGGTCAGCCCCAGCATTTT. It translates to CASSTLQGQPQHF.

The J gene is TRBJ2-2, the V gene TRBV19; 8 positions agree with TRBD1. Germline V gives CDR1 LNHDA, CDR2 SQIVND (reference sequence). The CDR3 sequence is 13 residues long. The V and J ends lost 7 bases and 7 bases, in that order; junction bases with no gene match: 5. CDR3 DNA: TGTGCCAGTAAACAACAGGGGGTCGGGGAGCTGTTTTTT. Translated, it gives CASKQQGVGELFF.

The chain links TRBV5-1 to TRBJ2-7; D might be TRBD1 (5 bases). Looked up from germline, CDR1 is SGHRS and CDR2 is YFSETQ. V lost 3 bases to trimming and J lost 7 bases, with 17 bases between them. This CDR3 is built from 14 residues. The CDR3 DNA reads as TGCGCCAGCAGCTCCTTCCCAGGGTATGGGGAGCAGTACTTC. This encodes CASSSFPGYGEQYF.

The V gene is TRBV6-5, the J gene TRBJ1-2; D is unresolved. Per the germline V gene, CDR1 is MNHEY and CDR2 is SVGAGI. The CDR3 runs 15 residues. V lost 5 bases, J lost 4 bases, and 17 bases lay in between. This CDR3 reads CASSQNPERSYGYTF. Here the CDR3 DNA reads TGTGCCAGCAGTCAAAACCCCGAACGGAGCTATGGCTACACCTTC.

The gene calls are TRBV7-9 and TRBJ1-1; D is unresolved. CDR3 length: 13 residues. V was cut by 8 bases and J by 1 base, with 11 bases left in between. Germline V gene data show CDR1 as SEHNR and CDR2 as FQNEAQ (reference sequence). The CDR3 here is CASLREGNTEAFF. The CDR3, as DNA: TGTGCCAGCTTAAGGGAGGGGAACACTGAAGCTTTCTTT.

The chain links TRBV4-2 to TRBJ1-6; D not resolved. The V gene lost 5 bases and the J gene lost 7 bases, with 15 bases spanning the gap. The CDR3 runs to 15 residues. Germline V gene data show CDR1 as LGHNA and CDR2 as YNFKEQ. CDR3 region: CASSKGPSLNSPLHF. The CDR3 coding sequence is TGTGCCAGCAGCAAAGGCCCGAGCCTCAATTCACCCCTCCACTTT.

The DNA of the CDR3 is TGTGCCAGCAGGATAACAGCGAACACCGGGGAGCTGTTTTTT. It specifies CASRITANTGELFF. The chain couples TRBV6-1 to TRBJ2-2, with D uncertain. Between the trimmed V and J ends, which lost 6 bases and 0 bases, there was a span of 8 bases. The CDR3 has 14 amino acids. CDR1 is MNHNS and CDR2 is SASEGT in the germline V gene.

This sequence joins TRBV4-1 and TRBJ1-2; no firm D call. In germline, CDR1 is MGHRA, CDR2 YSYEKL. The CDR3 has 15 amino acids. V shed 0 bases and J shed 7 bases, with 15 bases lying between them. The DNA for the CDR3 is TGCGCCAGCAGCCAAGAGACGGGTCTCTCTAGTGGCTACACCTTC. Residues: CASSQETGLSSGYTF.

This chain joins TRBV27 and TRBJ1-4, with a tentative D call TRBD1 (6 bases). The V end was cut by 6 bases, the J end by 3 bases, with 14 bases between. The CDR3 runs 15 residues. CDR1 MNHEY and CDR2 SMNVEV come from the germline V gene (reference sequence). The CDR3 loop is CASSDQGHANEKLFF. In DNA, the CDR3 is TGTGCCAGCAGCGATCAGGGACATGCTAATGAAAAACTGTTTTTT.

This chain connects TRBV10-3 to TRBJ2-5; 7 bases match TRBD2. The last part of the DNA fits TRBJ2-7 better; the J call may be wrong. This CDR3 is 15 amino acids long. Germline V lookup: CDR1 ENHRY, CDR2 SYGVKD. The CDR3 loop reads CAIRRSGTSSYEQYF. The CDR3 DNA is TGTGCCATCAGAAGGAGCGGGACCAGCTCCTACGAGCAGTACTTC.

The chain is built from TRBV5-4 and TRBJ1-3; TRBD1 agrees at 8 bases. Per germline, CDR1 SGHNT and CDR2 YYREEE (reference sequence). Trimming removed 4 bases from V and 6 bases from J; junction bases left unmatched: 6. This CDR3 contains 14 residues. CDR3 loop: CASSRPGQENTIYF. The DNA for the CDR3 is TGTGCCAGCAGCCGACCGGGACAGGAAAACACCATATATTTT.